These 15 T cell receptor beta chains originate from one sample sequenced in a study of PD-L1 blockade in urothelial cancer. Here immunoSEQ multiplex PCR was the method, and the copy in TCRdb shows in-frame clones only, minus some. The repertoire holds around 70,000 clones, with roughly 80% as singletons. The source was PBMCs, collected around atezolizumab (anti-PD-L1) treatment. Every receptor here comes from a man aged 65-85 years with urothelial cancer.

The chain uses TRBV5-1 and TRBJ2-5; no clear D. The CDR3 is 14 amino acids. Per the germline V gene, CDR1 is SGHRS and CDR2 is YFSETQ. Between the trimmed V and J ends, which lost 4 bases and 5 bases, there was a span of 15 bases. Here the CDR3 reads CASSPSGGGETQYF. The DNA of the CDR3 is TGCGCCAGCAGCCCATCGGGTGGTGGGGAGACCCAGTACTTC. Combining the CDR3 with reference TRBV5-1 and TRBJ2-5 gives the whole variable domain KAGVTQTPRYLIKTRGQQVTLSCSPISGHRSVSWYQQTPGQGLQFLFEYFSETQRNKGNFPGRFSGRQFSNSRSEMNVSTLELGDSALYLCASSPSGGGETQYFGPGTRLLVL.

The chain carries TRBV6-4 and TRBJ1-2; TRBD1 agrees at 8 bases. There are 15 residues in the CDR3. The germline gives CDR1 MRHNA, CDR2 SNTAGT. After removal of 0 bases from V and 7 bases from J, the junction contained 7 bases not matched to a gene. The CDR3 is CASSDSGRGLGGYTF. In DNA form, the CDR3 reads TGTGCCAGCAGTGACTCGGGCAGGGGGCTTGGTGGCTACACCTTC.

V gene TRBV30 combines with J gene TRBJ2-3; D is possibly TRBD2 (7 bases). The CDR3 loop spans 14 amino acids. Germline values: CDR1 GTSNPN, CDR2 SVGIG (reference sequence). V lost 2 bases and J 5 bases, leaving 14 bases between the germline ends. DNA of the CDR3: TGTGCCTGGAGTAGAGGGGGGGAGGTAGATACGCAGTATTTT. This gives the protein CAWSRGGEVDTQYF.

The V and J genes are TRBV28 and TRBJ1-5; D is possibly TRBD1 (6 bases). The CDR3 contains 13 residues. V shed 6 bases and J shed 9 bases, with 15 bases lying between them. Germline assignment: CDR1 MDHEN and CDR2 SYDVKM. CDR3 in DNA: TGTGCCAGCAGCCAGGGGTTGGGTGGGCCCCAGCATTTT. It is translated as CASSQGLGGPQHF.

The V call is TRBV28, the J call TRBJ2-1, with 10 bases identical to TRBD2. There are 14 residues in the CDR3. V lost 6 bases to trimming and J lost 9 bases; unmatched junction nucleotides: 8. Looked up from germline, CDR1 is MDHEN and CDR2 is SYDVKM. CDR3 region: CASSGRAGGGEQFF. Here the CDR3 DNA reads TGTGCCAGCAGCGGGAGAGCGGGAGGGGGTGAGCAGTTCTTC.

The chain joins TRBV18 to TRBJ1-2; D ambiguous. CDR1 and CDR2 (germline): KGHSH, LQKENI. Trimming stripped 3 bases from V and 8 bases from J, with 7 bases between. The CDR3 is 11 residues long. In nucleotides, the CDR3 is TGTGCCAGCTCACCCCAAGAGGGCTACACCTTC. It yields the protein CASSPQEGYTF. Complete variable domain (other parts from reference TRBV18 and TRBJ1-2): NAGVMQNPRHLVRRRGQEARLRCSPMKGHSHVYWYRQLPEEGLKFMVYLQKENIIDESGMPKERFSAEFPKEGPSILRIQQVVRGDSAAYFCASSPQEGYTFGSGTRLTVV.

CDR3 coding DNA: TGTGCCAGCAGCGCCACAGGGACTAACTATGGCTACACCTTC. It yields the protein CASSATGTNYGYTF. The chain is built from TRBV9 and TRBJ1-2; TRBD1 is a possible D gene (6 bases). V was cut by 3 bases and J by 0 bases, with 9 bases left in between. The CDR3 is 14 amino acids. Germline CDR1 is SGDLS and CDR2 is YYNGEE.

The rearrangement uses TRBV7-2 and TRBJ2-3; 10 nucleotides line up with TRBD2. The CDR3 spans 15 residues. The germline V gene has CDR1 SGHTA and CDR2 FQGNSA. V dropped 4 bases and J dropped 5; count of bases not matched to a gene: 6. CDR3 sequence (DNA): TGTGCCAGCAGCTCCATCGTAGCGGGAGGAGATACGCAGTATTTT. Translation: CASSSIVAGGDTQYF.

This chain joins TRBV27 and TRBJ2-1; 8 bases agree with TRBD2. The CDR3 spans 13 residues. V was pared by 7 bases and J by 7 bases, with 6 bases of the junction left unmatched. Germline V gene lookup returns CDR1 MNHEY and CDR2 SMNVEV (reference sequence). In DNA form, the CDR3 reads TGTGCCAGCACCATAGCGGGAAGTAATGAGCAGTTCTTC. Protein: CASTIAGSNEQFF.

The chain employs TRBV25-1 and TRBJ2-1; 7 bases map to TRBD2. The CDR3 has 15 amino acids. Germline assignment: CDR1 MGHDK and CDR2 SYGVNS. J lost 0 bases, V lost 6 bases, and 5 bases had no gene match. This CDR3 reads CASRETSRSYNEQFF. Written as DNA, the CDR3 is TGTGCCAGCAGGGAGACTAGCCGCTCCTACAATGAGCAGTTCTTC.

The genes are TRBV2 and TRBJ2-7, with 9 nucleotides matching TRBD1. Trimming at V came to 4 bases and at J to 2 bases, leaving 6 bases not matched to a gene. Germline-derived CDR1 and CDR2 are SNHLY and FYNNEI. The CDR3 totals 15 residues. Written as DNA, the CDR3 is TGTGCCAGCAGTGCTTGGGACAGGGACCCCTACGAGCAGTACTTC. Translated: CASSAWDRDPYEQYF.

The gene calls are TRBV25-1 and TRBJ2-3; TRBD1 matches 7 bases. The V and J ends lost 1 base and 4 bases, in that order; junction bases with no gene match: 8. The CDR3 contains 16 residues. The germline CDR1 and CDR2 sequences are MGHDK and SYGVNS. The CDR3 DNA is TGTGCCAGCAGTGAATCTTTGAGGGGGCGCGCAGATACGCAGTATTTT. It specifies CASSESLRGRADTQYF.

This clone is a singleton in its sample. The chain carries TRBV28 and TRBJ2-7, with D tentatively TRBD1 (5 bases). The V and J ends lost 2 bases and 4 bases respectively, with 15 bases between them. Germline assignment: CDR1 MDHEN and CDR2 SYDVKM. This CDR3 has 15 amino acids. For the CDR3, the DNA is TGTGCCAGCAGTTTAACCGGGCAGGGATCTTACGAGCAGTACTTC. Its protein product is CASSLTGQGSYEQYF. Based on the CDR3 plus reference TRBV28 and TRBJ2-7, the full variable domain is DVKVTQSSRYLVKRTGEKVFLECVQDMDHENMFWYRQDPGLGLRLIYFSYDVKMKEKGDIPEGYSVSREKKERFSLILESASTNQTSMYLCASSLTGQGSYEQYFGPGTRLTVT.

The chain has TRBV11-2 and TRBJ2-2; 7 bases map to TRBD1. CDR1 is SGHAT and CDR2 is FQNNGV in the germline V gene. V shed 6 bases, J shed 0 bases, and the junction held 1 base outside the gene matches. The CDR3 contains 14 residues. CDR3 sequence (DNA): TGTGCCAGCAGTGGGACAGCGAACACCGGGGAGCTGTTTTTT. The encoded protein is CASSGTANTGELFF.

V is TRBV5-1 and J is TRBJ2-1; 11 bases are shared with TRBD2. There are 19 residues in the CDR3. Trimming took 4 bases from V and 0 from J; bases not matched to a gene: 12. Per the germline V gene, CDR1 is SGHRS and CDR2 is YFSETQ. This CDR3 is CASSPTGTSGGSSYNEQFF. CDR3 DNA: TGCGCCAGCAGCCCAACCGGGACTAGCGGAGGAAGCTCCTACAATGAGCAGTTCTTC. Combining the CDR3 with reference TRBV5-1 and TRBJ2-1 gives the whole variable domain KAGVTQTPRYLIKTRGQQVTLSCSPISGHRSVSWYQQTPGQGLQFLFEYFSETQRNKGNFPGRFSGRQFSNSRSEMNVSTLELGDSALYLCASSPTGTSGGSSYNEQFFGPGTRLTVL.